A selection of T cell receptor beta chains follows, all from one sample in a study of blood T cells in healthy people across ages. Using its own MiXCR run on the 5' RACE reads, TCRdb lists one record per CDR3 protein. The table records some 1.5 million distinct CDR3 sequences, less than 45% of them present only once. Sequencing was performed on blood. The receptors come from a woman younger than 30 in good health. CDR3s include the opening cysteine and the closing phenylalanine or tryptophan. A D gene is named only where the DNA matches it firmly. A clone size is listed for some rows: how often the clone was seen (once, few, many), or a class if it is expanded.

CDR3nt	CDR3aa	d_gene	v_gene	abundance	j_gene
TGTGCCATCAGTGATAAACAGGGGAAGGGTGGCTACACCTTC	CAISDKQGKGGYTF	TRBD1	TRBV10-3	few	TRBJ1-2
TGCAGTGCTAGCGGTACCGGGACCTCGGATACGCAGTATTTT	CSASGTGTSDTQYF	-	TRBV20-1	-	TRBJ2-3
TGTGCCAGCAGTAAAGGGACCCGGCCCGGGGAGCTGTTTTTT	CASSKGTRPGELFF	-	TRBV6-5	few	TRBJ2-2
TGTGCTAGCAGCCCAAATCCGGGACTAGGAGACAATGAGCAGTTCTTC	CASSPNPGLGDNEQFF	TRBD2	TRBV7-7	-	TRBJ2-1
TGTGCCAGCAGACCGGACAGACTAGCCGGGGAGCTGTTTTTT	CASRPDRLAGELFF	-	TRBV2	-	TRBJ2-2
TGCAGTGCTAGAGAAATCGGCACAGATACGCAGTATTTT	CSAREIGTDTQYF	-	TRBV20-1	-	TRBJ2-3
TGTGCCAGCAGCGTAGACGGGAGACTCTCCTACGAGCAGTACTTC	CASSVDGRLSYEQYF	-	TRBV9	few	TRBJ2-7
TGTGCCAGCAGCAAATCCGGGACAGCGAACACTGAAGCTTTCTTT	CASSKSGTANTEAFF	TRBD1	TRBV12-3/TRBV12-4	-	TRBJ1-1
TGCAGTGCTGCGAAGCCAGGAACAAACAATGAGCAGTACTTC	CSAAKPGTNNEQYF	-	TRBV20-1	-	TRBJ2-7
TGCGCCAGCAGCCGGCCGGACAACAACTATGGCTACACCTTC	CASSRPDNNYGYTF	-	TRBV4-1	few	TRBJ1-2
TGTGCCAGCAGCTTAGCGGGGGGTCCGGGTCAGCCCCAGCATTTT	CASSLAGGPGQPQHF	-	TRBV7-2	-	TRBJ1-5
TGCAGCGTTGTAGGGGCTAGCGGGAGATTTCCGTACGAGCAGTACTTC	CSVVGASGRFPYEQYF	TRBD2	TRBV29-1	-	TRBJ2-7
TGCAACCTTAGCGGTTCGAGCGCAGATACGCAGTATTTT	CNLSGSSADTQYF	-	TRBV29-1	many	TRBJ2-3
TGTGCCAGCAGCCCGACAAGGGGGTCCGAAGCTTTCTTT	CASSPTRGSEAFF	-	TRBV12-3/TRBV12-4	few	TRBJ1-1
TGTGCCAGCAGACAGCATACAGGGTATAGCAATCAGCCCCAGCATTTT	CASRQHTGYSNQPQHF	-	TRBV6-5	few	TRBJ1-5
TGTGCCAGCACCGAACTGGACAGGCGGAAGGCGGATACGCAGTATTTT	CASTELDRRKADTQYF	TRBD1	TRBV2	-	TRBJ2-3
TGTGCCAGCAGACCAGGGGGCGGAGTACCAGCCTATGGCTACACCTTC	CASRPGGGVPAYGYTF	TRBD1	TRBV6-2/TRBV6-3	-	TRBJ1-2
TGCGCCAGCAGACATTTATGGAGACAGGGTCCCTACAATGAGCAGTTCTTC	CASRHLWRQGPYNEQFF	TRBD1	TRBV4-1	-	TRBJ2-1
TGTGCCAGCAGCTTGACCACTAGCGGGCTCCTAGGATTCTACGAGCAGTACTTC	CASSLTTSGLLGFYEQYF	TRBD2	TRBV11-2	-	TRBJ2-7
TGTGCCAGCAGAAAAGGGTCTGGCCACGAGCAGTACTTC	CASRKGSGHEQYF	-	TRBV6-2/TRBV6-3	few	TRBJ2-7
TGTGCCAGCAGTGAAACTGTGACTCTAGCCAACTATGGCTGCACCTTC	CASSETVTLANYGCTF	-	TRBV25-1	-	TRBJ1-2
TGTGCCAGCAGCTCCGAACGGGAAGCCCGCTCCTACAATGAGCAGTTCTTC	CASSSEREARSYNEQFF	-	TRBV7-2	-	TRBJ2-1
TGTGCCAGCAGTGAAGGGACTAGCGCGTACAATGAGCAGTTCTTC	CASSEGTSAYNEQFF	TRBD2	TRBV6-1	few	TRBJ2-1
TGCAGTGCCTTCGACAGGGGGCGAACTGAAGCTTTCTTT	CSAFDRGRTEAFF	TRBD1	TRBV20-1	-	TRBJ1-1
TGTGCCAGCAGCCAAGGGGCCCGGTCGAACACCGGGGGGCTGTTTTTT	CASSQGARSNTGGLFF	-	TRBV3-1	-	TRBJ2-2
TGTGCCAGTAGTATTTGGGACAGGGCCCATGAGCAGTTCTTC	CASSIWDRAHEQFF	TRBD1	TRBV19	-	TRBJ2-1
TGTGCCAGCAATGACTTTACAGATACGCAGTATTTT	CASNDFTDTQYF	-	TRBV12-3/TRBV12-4	-	TRBJ2-3
TGTGCCAGCAAGTCGGAAGGAGCTTACACCTACGAGCAGTACTTC	CASKSEGAYTYEQYF	-	TRBV28	-	TRBJ2-7